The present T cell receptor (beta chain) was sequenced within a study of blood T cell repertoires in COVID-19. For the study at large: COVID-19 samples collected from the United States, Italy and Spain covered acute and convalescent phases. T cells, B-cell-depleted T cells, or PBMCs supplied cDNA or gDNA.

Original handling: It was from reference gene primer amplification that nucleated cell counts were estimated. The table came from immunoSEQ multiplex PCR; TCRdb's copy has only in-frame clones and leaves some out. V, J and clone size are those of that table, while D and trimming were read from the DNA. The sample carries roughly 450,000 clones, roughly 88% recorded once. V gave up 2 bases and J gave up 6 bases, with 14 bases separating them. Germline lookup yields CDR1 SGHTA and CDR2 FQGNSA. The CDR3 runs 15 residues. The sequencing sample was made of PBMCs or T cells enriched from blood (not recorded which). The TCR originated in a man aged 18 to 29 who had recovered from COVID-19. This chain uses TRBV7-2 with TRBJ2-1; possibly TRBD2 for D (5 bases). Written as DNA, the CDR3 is TGTGCCAGCAGCTTATTCGTAGCGTTGACCAATGAGCAGTTCTTC. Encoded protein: CASSLFVALTNEQFF.